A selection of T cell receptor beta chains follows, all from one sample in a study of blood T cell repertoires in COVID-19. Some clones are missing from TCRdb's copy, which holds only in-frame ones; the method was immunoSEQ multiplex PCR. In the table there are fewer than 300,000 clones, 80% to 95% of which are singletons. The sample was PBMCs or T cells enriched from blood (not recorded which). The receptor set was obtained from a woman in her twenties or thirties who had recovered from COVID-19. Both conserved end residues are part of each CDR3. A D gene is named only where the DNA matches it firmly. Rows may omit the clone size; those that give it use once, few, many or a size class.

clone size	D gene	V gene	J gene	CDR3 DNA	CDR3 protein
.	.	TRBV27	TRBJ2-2	TGTGCCAGCAGTTCGGTCAGGGGAAGGGCCGGGGAGCTGTTTTTT	CASSSVRGRAGELFF
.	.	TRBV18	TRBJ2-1	TGTGCCAGCTCACCACTTACCGGGGTCTCCTACAATGAGCAGTTCTTC	CASSPLTGVSYNEQFF
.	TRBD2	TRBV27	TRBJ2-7	TGTGCCAGCACCTTCGTCCGCGGAGCGGGAGAGCACGAGCAGTACTTC	CASTFVRGAGEHEQYF
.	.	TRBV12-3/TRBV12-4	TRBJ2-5	TGTGCCACCACCGGGGTTGCCGAAGAGACCCAGTACTTC	CATTGVAEETQYF
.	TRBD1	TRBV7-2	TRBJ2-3	TGTGCCAGCAGCTTACGGACAGGGGGCGCAGATACGCAGTATTTT	CASSLRTGGADTQYF
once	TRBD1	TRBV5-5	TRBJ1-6	TGTGCCAGCAGCTTGGCCGTGGACAGGGGGCGGAATTCACCCCTCCACTTT	CASSLAVDRGRNSPLHF
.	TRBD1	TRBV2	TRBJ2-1	TGTGCCAGCAGTGATCGTAGGGACAGGGTCAATGAGCAGTTCTTC	CASSDRRDRVNEQFF
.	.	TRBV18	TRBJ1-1	TGTGCCAGCTCGCTACAGGGTACGTCCTTTAACACTGAAGCTTTCTTT	CASSLQGTSFNTEAFF
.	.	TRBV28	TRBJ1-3	TGTGCCAGCAGCGCAGACAGAGATGGTGGAAACACCATATATTTT	CASSADRDGGNTIYF
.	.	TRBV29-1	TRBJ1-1	TGCAGCGTTTTAGGGGATGTTACCACTGAAGCTTTCTTT	CSVLGDVTTEAFF
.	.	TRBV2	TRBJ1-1	TGTGCCAGCAGTGATTCAGGGGAAGCTTTCTTT	CASSDSGEAFF
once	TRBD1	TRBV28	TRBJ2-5	TGTGCCAGCAGTTTAGCCGGGACAGGGGAACAAGAGACCCAGTACTTC	CASSLAGTGEQETQYF
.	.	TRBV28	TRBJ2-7	TGTGCCAGCAGTTGGAGAGGGGGAACCTACGAGCAGTACTTC	CASSWRGGTYEQYF
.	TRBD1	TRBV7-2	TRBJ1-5	TGTGCCAGCAGCTTAGACAGGGGTAACGGTCAGCCCCAGCATTTT	CASSLDRGNGQPQHF
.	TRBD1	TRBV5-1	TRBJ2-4	TGCGCCAGCAGCTGGGGACAGGGGCGAATAGCCAAAAACATTCAGTACTTC	CASSWGQGRIAKNIQYF